One and the same sample provided the 28 T cell receptor beta chains below, sequenced in a study of spatial heterogeneity in lung cancer. Time point defined: sample taken at primary tumor resection. One entry per CDR3 protein results from TCRdb running MiXCR on the 5' RACE reads. The repertoire has more than 10,000 distinct CDR3 sequences, approximately 4% of them found once; the top ten carry more than 40%. The specimen comprised PBMCs, sampled at surgery. The receptor source for this set is a male donor with early-stage non-small cell lung cancer.

This clonotype showed up many times. V gene TRBV28 combines with J gene TRBJ1-2; 11 bases fit TRBD1. Trimming at V came to 10 bases and at J to 8 bases, leaving 9 bases not matched to a gene. This CDR3 has 13 residues. Germline CDR1 is MDHEN and CDR2 is SYDVKM. The CDR3, as DNA: TGTGCCACCACCTTTGGGACAGGGGGAGGCTACACCTTC. It yields the protein CATTFGTGGGYTF.

This clonotype came up many times. The chain has TRBV20-1 and TRBJ1-1, with a possible D match to TRBD1 (5 bases). The ends were cut back, 6 bases at V and 6 bases at J, with 20 bases in the middle. This CDR3 is built from 14 residues. Germline CDR1 reads DFQATT; CDR2 reads SNEGSKA (reference sequence). The CDR3, as DNA: TGCAGTGCCATGTTAGTGAAGGGGCATGCTGAAGCTTTCTTT. This sequence encodes CSAMLVKGHAEAFF.

Turning to this clonotype: With a much larger clone just one base away, this may be a read error. The rearrangement uses TRBV19 and TRBJ2-5, with a possible D match to TRBD2 (5 bases). CDR1 is LNHDA and CDR2 is SQIVND in the germline V gene (reference sequence). The CDR3 runs to 14 residues. CDR3: CGSSISGSSRTQYF. CDR3 in DNA: TGTGGCAGTAGTATAAGCGGCTCTAGTAGGACCCAGTACTTC.

This clonotype was picked up many times. V is TRBV28 and J is TRBJ1-1; 10 bases fit TRBD1. This CDR3 is built from 14 residues. The J segment lost 3 bases and the V segment lost 5 bases, leaving 3 bases of the junction unmatched. CDR1 is MDHEN and CDR2 is SYDVKM in the germline V gene. Written as DNA, the CDR3 is TGTGCCAGCAGTACCGGACAGGGGGACACTGAAGCTTTCTTT. Its translation is CASSTGQGDTEAFF.

The chain uses TRBV6-1 and TRBJ1-1; weak D call: TRBD1 (6 bases). This CDR3 comprises 14 residues. CDR1 and CDR2 (germline): MNHNS, SASEGT. The V end lost 4 bases, the J end lost 6 bases, and 15 bases lay between the germline ends. The CDR3 bases are TGTGCCAGCAGTGCCCACCGGGACACCCCTGAAGCTTTCTTT. Its protein is CASSAHRDTPEAFF.

The J gene is TRBJ2-1, the V gene TRBV7-2, with D uncertain. CDR3 size: 14 residues. The V gene's germline CDR1 is SGHTA and CDR2 FQGNSA. V lost 0 bases, J lost 4 bases, and 7 bases lay in between. This chain's CDR3 is CASSLARQYNEQFF. The CDR3 nucleotides read TGTGCCAGCAGCTTAGCGCGCCAATACAATGAGCAGTTCTTC.

This clonotype qualifies as medium-sized. One junction end disagrees with the germline gene, perhaps due to a read error. The chain is built from TRBV7-7 and TRBJ2-3; 7 positions match TRBD2. Germline CDR1 and CDR2: SSHAT and FNYEAQ (reference sequence). The CDR3 is made up of 13 amino acids. In DNA form, the CDR3 reads TGTGCTAGCAGCGCTAGCGGAACAGATACGCAGTATTTT. Protein product: CASSASGTDTQYF.

This clonotype was observed at least ten times. The chain is built from TRBV10-3 and TRBJ2-1; TRBD2 agrees at 13 bases. The junction had 9 bases not matched to a gene; V was cut back by 5 bases and J by 8 bases. The CDR3 is 16 residues long. CDR1 and CDR2 from the germline V gene are ENHRY and SYGVKD. CDR3 loop: CAISRGGTSGTDEQFF. The CDR3 nucleotides read TGTGCCATCAGTCGCGGGGGGACTAGCGGGACCGATGAGCAGTTCTTC.

V is TRBV9 and J is TRBJ1-3; TRBD1 is a possible D gene (5 bases). The CDR3 runs to 16 residues. Germline V gene data show CDR1 as SGDLS and CDR2 as YYNGEE. Trimming took off 3 bases at V and 3 bases at J, with 16 bases between the two ends. The CDR3 region has the DNA TGTGCCAGCAGCGAGGGACTGTCGGCGCGTGGAAACACCATATATTTT. As protein: CASSEGLSARGNTIYF.

At least ten counts were recorded for this clonotype. This chain uses TRBV7-2 with TRBJ2-3, with D perhaps being TRBD1 or TRBD2 (5 bases each). Germline V gene data show CDR1 as SGHTA and CDR2 as FQGNSA. The V gene lost 5 bases and the J gene lost 1 base, with 7 bases spanning the gap. The CDR3 is 13 residues long. CDR3 sequence: CASSGGGTDTQYF. The CDR3 DNA reads as TGTGCCAGCAGCGGGGGTGGCACAGATACGCAGTATTTT.

This clonotype was detected many times. This sequence joins TRBV5-1 and TRBJ2-1; no clear D. Germline lookup yields CDR1 SGHRS and CDR2 YFSETQ. V was shortened by 2 bases and J by 2 bases, with 8 bases between the two germline ends. This CDR3 has 14 residues. This CDR3 reads CASSLGSPYNEQFF. CDR3 nucleotide sequence: TGCGCCAGCAGCTTAGGCTCCCCCTACAATGAGCAGTTCTTC.

This clonotype was counted ten times or more. This chain connects TRBV6-1 to TRBJ2-7, with D possibly matching TRBD2 (7 bases). V was cut by 0 bases and J by 6 bases, with 18 bases left in between. Germline values: CDR1 MNHNS, CDR2 SASEGT. There are 16 residues in the CDR3. The CDR3 DNA reads TGTGCCAGCAGTGAAGCCATACAGGGAGGGAAGGGCGAGCAGTACTTC. This encodes CASSEAIQGGKGEQYF.

There are many counts of this clonotype. The chain links TRBV28 to TRBJ1-1; D is possibly TRBD1 (6 bases). The germline CDR1 and CDR2 sequences are MDHEN and SYDVKM. Between the trimmed V and J ends, which lost 6 bases and 4 bases, there was a span of 12 bases. The CDR3 consists of 13 residues. This CDR3 reads CASRWGAPTEAFF. For the CDR3, the DNA is TGTGCCAGCAGGTGGGGGGCGCCCACTGAAGCTTTCTTT.

V and J are TRBV5-1 and TRBJ2-1; 15 nucleotides line up with TRBD2. The germline CDR1 and CDR2 sequences are SGHRS and YFSETQ. The length of the CDR3 is 17 residues. V trimming: 5 bases; J trimming: 9 bases; junction bases outside the gene matches: 12. CDR3 protein: CASSQGLAGGLNLEQFF. The DNA of the CDR3 is TGCGCCAGCAGTCAAGGACTAGCGGGAGGGTTAAATCTTGAGCAGTTCTTC.

At least ten counts were recorded for this clonotype. The rearrangement uses TRBV6-5 and TRBJ2-1; TRBD1 matches 10 bases. CDR1 and CDR2 from the germline V gene are MNHEY and SVGAGI. The V segment lost 6 bases and the J segment 9 bases; nucleotides outside the gene matches: 11. This CDR3 is built from 15 residues. In DNA, the CDR3 is TGTGCCAGCAGCCCTCACGGGACAGGGGTCATTGAGCAGTTCTTC. It yields the protein CASSPHGTGVIEQFF.

This clonotype was detected many times. The J gene is TRBJ2-1, the V gene TRBV25-1; no definite D call. Trimming pared 1 base from V and 0 bases from J, leaving 13 bases between. The germline gives CDR1 MGHDK, CDR2 SYGVNS. The CDR3 runs 17 residues. The CDR3 coding sequence is TGTGCCAGCAGTGAATTGAAGGCTACGAGCTCCTACAATGAGCAGTTCTTC. Amino acid sequence: CASSELKATSSYNEQFF.

The rearrangement joins TRBV7-2 to TRBJ2-1; 11 bases line up with TRBD2. CDR3 length equals 17 residues. V lost 5 bases and J lost 2; bases outside the gene matches: 8. The germline V gene encodes CDR1 SGHTA and CDR2 FQGNSA. As DNA, the CDR3 is TGTGCCAGCAGCCTCGGACTAGCGGGCCTAACCTACAATGAGCAGTTCTTC. It specifies CASSLGLAGLTYNEQFF. The complete variable domain, with remaining parts taken from reference TRBV7-2 and TRBJ2-1, reads GAGVSQSPSNKVTEKGKDVELRCDPISGHTALYWYRQSLGQGLEFLIYFQGNSAPDKSGLPSDRFSAERTGGSVSTLTIQRTQQEDSAVYLCASSLGLAGLTYNEQFFGPGTRLTVL.

This clonotype came up many times. This chain links TRBV28 with TRBJ2-1; D ambiguous. Germline-derived CDR1 and CDR2 are MDHEN and SYDVKM. The CDR3 loop spans 15 amino acids. V was trimmed by 2 bases and J by 8 bases, leaving 16 bases between them. The CDR3 DNA reads TGTGCCAGCAGTTTAGTGCGATATAGTGGAGATGAGCAGTTCTTC. Translation gives CASSLVRYSGDEQFF.

This clonotype was seen many times. This sequence joins TRBV11-1 and TRBJ2-1, with D hard to call. The V end was cut by 2 bases, the J end by 0 bases, with 17 bases between. The germline gives CDR1 SGHAT, CDR2 FQDESV (reference sequence). The length of the CDR3 is 18 residues. CDR3 DNA sequence: TGTGCCAGCAGCTTAAGAGCTGCTGGAGTGGACTCCTACAATGAGCAGTTCTTC. Amino acids: CASSLRAAGVDSYNEQFF.

This clonotype occurred many times. This rearrangement joins TRBV9 to TRBJ2-1, with TRBD2 identical over 7 bases. V was clipped by 0 bases and J by 13 bases; unmatched bases: 4. Per germline, CDR1 SGDLS and CDR2 YYNGEE. The CDR3 consists of 12 residues. CDR3 DNA: TGTGCCAGCAGCGTAGTTGGGGGACTACAGTTCTTC. Translating gives CASSVVGGLQFF.

This clonotype was recorded many times. The chain employs TRBV7-9 and TRBJ2-1; no reliable D call. Trimming shortened V by 2 bases and J by 5 bases, and 16 bases separated the two germline ends. The CDR3 has 16 residues. The V gene's germline CDR1 is SEHNR and CDR2 FQNEAQ (reference sequence). The CDR3 loop is CASSLIDAQVDNEQFF. The CDR3 DNA reads TGTGCCAGCAGCTTAATCGATGCTCAGGTCGACAATGAGCAGTTCTTC.

This clonotype was detected ten times or more. The V gene is TRBV20-1, the J gene TRBJ2-6; no firm D call. Trimming took 0 bases from V and 6 from J, leaving 15 bases between them. CDR3 size: 16 residues. CDR1 and CDR2 from the germline V gene are DFQATT and SNEGSKA (reference sequence). In DNA, the CDR3 is TGCAGTGCTAGAGACCCCAGGAAGCTGGAGGCCAACGTCCTGACTTTC. This codes for CSARDPRKLEANVLTF.

The genes are TRBV9 and TRBJ2-7, with 7 bases matching TRBD2. CDR3 size: 14 residues. Germline V gene sequence: CDR1 SGDLS, CDR2 YYNGEE. The V and J ends lost 0 bases and 5 bases, in that order; junction bases with no gene match: 5. CDR3 DNA sequence: TGTGCCAGCAGCGTAGAGGGGCTAGCGGACGAGCAGTACTTC. Its protein product is CASSVEGLADEQYF. Variable domain in full (rest from reference TRBV9 and TRBJ2-7): DSGVTQTPKHLITATGQRVTLRCSPRSGDLSVYWYQQSLDQGLQFLIQYYNGEERAKGNILERFSAQQFPDLHSELNLSSLELGDSALYFCASSVEGLADEQYFGPGTRLTVT.

This clonotype came up many times. The chain links TRBV9 to TRBJ1-5; D is uncertain. The V end was cut by 4 bases, the J end by 0 bases, with 5 bases between. Germline CDR1 SGDLS, CDR2 YYNGEE. The CDR3 length is 13 residues. The CDR3 DNA is TGTGCCAGCAGCAGGGATAGCAATCAGCCCCAGCATTTT. It translates to CASSRDSNQPQHF.

The rearrangement links TRBV20-1 to TRBJ2-2; D is uncertain. Germline V gene data show CDR1 as DFQATT and CDR2 as SNEGSKA (reference sequence). CDR3 size: 12 residues. Between the trimmed V and J ends, which lost 4 bases and 1 base, there was a span of 4 bases. CDR3 DNA sequence: TGCAGTGCTACAGGGAACACCGGGGAGCTGTTTTTT. This sequence encodes CSATGNTGELFF.

This clonotype has only a few counts. The rearrangement uses TRBV7-9 and TRBJ2-7, with 7 nucleotides matching TRBD1. Trimming removed 3 bases from V and 5 bases from J; junction bases left unmatched: 4. From germline, CDR1 is SEHNR and CDR2 FQNEAQ (reference sequence). CDR3 size: 13 residues. CDR3 DNA sequence: TGTGCCAGCAGCTTCGACAGGGTTAACGAGCAGTACTTC. It yields the protein CASSFDRVNEQYF.

This clonotype was counted many times. The chain recombines TRBV7-6 with TRBJ2-1; D is possibly TRBD1 or TRBD2 (5 bases each). Germline lookup yields CDR1 SGHVS and CDR2 FNYEAQ. V was cut by 5 bases and J by 1 base, with 15 bases left in between. This CDR3 is 16 amino acids long. As DNA, the CDR3 is TGTGCCAGCAGCGCCACCGGGGCGGCATCCTACAATGAGCAGTTCTTC. This codes for CASSATGAASYNEQFF.

This clonotype occurred many times. The chain links TRBV20-1 to TRBJ2-3; perhaps TRBD1 as D (7 bases). V was shortened by 5 bases and J by 1 base, with 13 bases between the two germline ends. The CDR3 runs to 14 residues. CDR1 DFQATT and CDR2 SNEGSKA come from the germline V gene (reference sequence). The DNA of the CDR3 is TGCAGTGCTCGGAGGGGGACAGGCACAGATACGCAGTATTTT. Protein: CSARRGTGTDTQYF.